Listed here are 16 T cell receptor beta chains from one sample, sequenced in a study of T cells in women clearing cervical HPV infection. Only in-frame clones appear in the TCRdb table, and some are missing; sequencing was by immunoSEQ multiplex PCR. The specimen's table records about 33,000 clones. The sample comprised blood buffy coat. These receptors came from a woman aged 18 to 75 with a cervical HPV16 infection that either progressed to CIN3+ or cleared (not recorded which).

Comment on this clone: The observed sequence ends 3 residues before the CDR3 terminus, with the missing tail filled in from the germline J gene. The chain carries TRBV20-1 and TRBJ1-5; no definite D call. The CDR3 length is 14 residues. Germline CDR1 is DFQATT and CDR2 is SNEGSKA (reference sequence). V shed 5 bases and J shed 1 base, with 12 bases lying between them. The DNA read from the CDR3 is TGCAGTGCTCCGGCGGGGAGCAGCAATCAGCCC. Translation: CSAPAGSSNQP. The CDR3 in full is CSAPAGSSNQPQHF.

Regarding this clone: The read falls 3 residues short of the CDR3 end, and the missing part is taken from the germline J gene. This chain joins TRBV6-4 and TRBJ2-3; D is perhaps TRBD1 (5 bases). This CDR3 region has 13 residues. CDR1 and CDR2 from the germline V gene are MRHNA and SNTAGT. V was shortened by 11 bases and J by 0 bases, with 12 bases between the two germline ends. CDR3 sequence reads: CAPIGVSTDTQYF. The CDR3 DNA, read in part, is TGTGCCCCCATAGGGGTCAGCACAGATACG.

Of note for this clone: The sequenced fragment ends 3 residues before the CDR3 boundary, so the rest is inferred from the germline J gene. This rearrangement joins TRBV5-1 to TRBJ2-1; 9 bases fit TRBD1. The CDR3 consists of 13 residues. Germline V CDR1 and CDR2: SGHRS, YFSETQ. V trimming: 4 bases; J trimming: 8 bases; junction bases outside the gene matches: 4. The CDR3 protein is CASSRDRDDEQFF. CDR3 DNA (partial): TGCGCCAGCAGCCGGGACAGGGATGATGAG.

Note on this clone: Read sequence stops 3 residues before the CDR3 end, and the germline J gene provides the missing end. The chain combines TRBV20-1 with TRBJ2-7, with TRBD1 as a possible D gene (5 bases). CDR3 length: 13 amino acids. With 2 bases removed from V and 3 bases from J, the gap between germline ends came to 11 bases. Germline loops: CDR1 DFQATT, CDR2 SNEGSKA (reference sequence). The CDR3 DNA, read in part, is TGCAGTGCTAGACCCGACAGTCACTACGAG. It specifies CSARPDSHYE. The whole CDR3 sequence is CSARPDSHYEQYF.

As regards this clone: Compared with germline, one end of the junction differs, possibly owing to a read error. The read terminates 3 residues before the CDR3 end, so the remaining end is supplied by the germline J gene. J is TRBJ1-6 and V is TRBV2; 8 nucleotides line up with TRBD1. The CDR3 covers 17 residues. Per the germline V gene, CDR1 is SNHLY and CDR2 is FYNNEI. The CDR3 is CASSEGPVQGGNSPLHF. The CDR3 bases that were read are TGTGCCAGCAGCGAAGGTCCCGTACAGGGGGGGAATTCACCC.

As for this clone: The CDR3 is cut off 3 residues early in the read; its end comes from the germline J gene. V gene TRBV5-3 combines with J gene TRBJ2-2, with unresolved D. TRBV5-3 is reported as an ORF; its role is uncertain. The CDR3 totals 13 residues. The germline V and J ends were trimmed by 9 bases and 2 bases, with 11 bases remaining between them. CDR3 sequence: CATPGRNTGELFF. The sequenced CDR3 bases are TGTGCCACTCCCGGTCGAAACACCGGGGAG.

On this clone: Sequencing ends 3 residues short of the CDR3 end; the germline J gene provides the rest. This chain links TRBV5-1 with TRBJ2-7; D may be TRBD1 or TRBD2 (5 bases each). CDR1 and CDR2 (germline): SGHRS, YFSETQ. V was trimmed by 1 base and J by 2 bases, leaving 16 bases between them. This CDR3 comprises 16 residues. CDR3 residues: CASSLTVTGGAYEQYF. CDR3 DNA (partial): TGCGCCAGCAGCTTGACGGTCACAGGAGGTGCCTACGAG.

As to this clone: The CDR3 end falls 3 residues outside the read, so it is completed with the germline J gene. The chain joins TRBV5-8 to TRBJ2-5; 10 bases line up with TRBD2. V trimming: 4 bases; J trimming: 3 bases; junction bases outside the gene matches: 6. Germline-derived CDR1 and CDR2 are SGHTS and YDEGEE. The CDR3 loop spans 15 amino acids. This CDR3 reads CASSRSGGSEETQYF. CDR3 DNA (partial): TGTGCCAGCAGCCGTAGCGGGGGGTCCGAAGAGACC.

Concerning this clone itself: The read halts 3 residues ahead of the CDR3 end, with the missing end drawn from the germline J gene. This chain connects TRBV10-2 to TRBJ2-5, with 9 nucleotides matching TRBD2. This CDR3 is 17 amino acids long. V shed 7 bases, J shed 1 base, and the junction held 13 bases outside the gene matches. CDR1 is WSHSY and CDR2 is SAAADI in the germline V gene. CDR3 region: CASKPPASGVTQETQYF. The part of the CDR3 DNA that was read is TGCGCCAGCAAACCGCCTGCTAGCGGGGTTACCCAAGAGACC.

The CDR3 sequence is CASSPGWGGPTEAFF. The covered CDR3 bases are TGTGCCAGCAGCCCCGGTTGGGGGGGGCCCACTGAA. This chain connects TRBV7-3 to TRBJ1-1; possible D gene TRBD1, 6 bases. Sequencing ends 3 residues short of the CDR3 end; the germline J gene provides the rest. This CDR3 comprises 15 residues. V was trimmed by 5 bases and J by 4 bases, leaving 17 bases between them. CDR1 is SGHTA and CDR2 is FQGTGA in the germline V gene.

On this clone itself: From the germline J gene comes the end of the CDR3, since the read stops 3 residues before it. This sequence joins TRBV5-1 and TRBJ2-3, with 9 bases fitting TRBD2. CDR3 length: 17 amino acids. Germline CDR1 and CDR2: SGHRS and YFSETQ. The CDR3 is CASSSSRVSGGGETQYF. The CDR3 DNA, read in part, is TGCGCCAGCAGCTCCTCACGGGTTAGCGGGGGCGGGGAGACG.

As regards this clone: Read sequence stops 3 residues before the CDR3 end, and the germline J gene provides the missing end. J is TRBJ2-7 and V is TRBV20-1, with 13 bases matching TRBD2. V shed 2 bases, J shed 2 bases, and the junction held 3 bases outside the gene matches. The CDR3 runs to 15 residues. CDR1 and CDR2 from the germline V gene are DFQATT and SNEGSKA (reference sequence). CDR3 DNA (partial): TGCAGTGCTAGATCTGGGACTAGCGGGGCCTACGAG. It translates to CSARSGTSGAYE. The CDR3 in full is CSARSGTSGAYEQYF.

Comment on this clone: The read gets to within 3 residues of the CDR3 end, and the germline J gene fills in the rest. The genes are TRBV10-3 and TRBJ2-3, with 13 bases identical to TRBD2. The germline gives CDR1 ENHRY, CDR2 SYGVKD. The CDR3 contains 16 residues. With V trimmed by 9 bases and J by 2 bases, 8 bases remained unmatched. The chain's CDR3 is CAIGLAGVTLTDTQYF. CDR3 bases read: TGTGCCATAGGACTAGCGGGGGTAACGCTCACAGATACG.

Concerning this clone itself: The CDR3 is cut off 3 residues early in the read; its end comes from the germline J gene. The rearrangement links TRBV6-2 or TRBV6-3 to TRBJ2-7, with 7 nucleotides matching TRBD2. Germline CDR1 and CDR2: MNHEY and SVGEGT. V dropped 0 bases and J dropped 3; count of bases not matched to a gene: 2. CDR3 length equals 14 residues. Partial CDR3 DNA: TGTGCCAGCAGTTACTCCTGGGGGGGCTACGAG. Residues: CASSYSWGGYE. The whole CDR3 protein is CASSYSWGGYEQYF.

Remarks on this clone: The read stops 3 residues short of the end of the CDR3; the missing end is completed from the germline J gene. The gene calls are TRBV12-3 or TRBV12-4 and TRBJ2-3; no definite D call. Trimming stripped 5 bases from V and 7 bases from J, with 10 bases between. The length of the CDR3 is 12 residues. CDR3 residues: CASSVSSNTQYF. Partial CDR3 DNA: TGTGCCAGCAGTGTTAGCTCGAATACG.

About this clone: Sequencing ends 3 residues short of the CDR3 end; the germline J gene provides the rest. This chain connects TRBV7-2 to TRBJ1-4; D remains unclear. There are 14 residues in the CDR3. Germline loops: CDR1 SGHTA, CDR2 FQGNSA. CDR3 DNA (partial): TGTGCCAGCAGCTTAGGCTCCTATAATTCACCA. This sequence encodes CASSLGSYNSP. In full, the CDR3 is CASSLGSYNSPLFF.